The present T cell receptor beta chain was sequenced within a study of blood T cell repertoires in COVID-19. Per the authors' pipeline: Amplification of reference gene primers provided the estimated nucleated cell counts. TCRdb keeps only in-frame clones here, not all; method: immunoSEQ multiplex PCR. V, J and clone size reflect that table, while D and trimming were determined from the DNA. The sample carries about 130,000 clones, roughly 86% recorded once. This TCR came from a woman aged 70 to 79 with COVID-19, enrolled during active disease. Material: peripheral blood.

Here the CDR3 DNA reads TGTGCCAGCAGACAGGGAGACACTGAAGCTTTCTTT. Residues: CASRQGDTEAFF. V usage is TRBV3-1 (or the pseudogene TRBV3-2) and J usage is TRBJ1-1; D perhaps matches TRBD1 (6 bases). The V and J ends lost 6 bases and 3 bases respectively, with 8 bases between them. The length of the CDR3 is 12 residues. Germline CDR1 and CDR2: LGHDT and YNNKEL (reference sequence).